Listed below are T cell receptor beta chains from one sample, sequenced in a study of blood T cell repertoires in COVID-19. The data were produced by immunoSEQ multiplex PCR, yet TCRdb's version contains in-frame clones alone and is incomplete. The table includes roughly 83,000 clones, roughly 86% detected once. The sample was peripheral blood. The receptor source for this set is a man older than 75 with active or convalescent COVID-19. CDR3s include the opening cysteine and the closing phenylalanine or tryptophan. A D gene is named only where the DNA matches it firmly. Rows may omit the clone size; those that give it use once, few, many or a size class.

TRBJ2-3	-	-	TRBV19	CASSGQKGGSDTQYF	TGTGCCAGTAGTGGACAGAAGGGCGGATCGGATACGCAGTATTTT
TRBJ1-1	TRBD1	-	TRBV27	CASSFYGQGAKTNTEAFF	TGTGCCAGCAGTTTTTACGGACAGGGGGCGAAAACGAACACTGAAGCTTTCTTT
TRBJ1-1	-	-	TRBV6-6	CASIIQGTEAFF	TGTGCCAGCATTATCCAGGGGACTGAAGCTTTCTTT
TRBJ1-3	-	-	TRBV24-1	CATSAGRASGNTIYF	TGTGCCACCAGTGCGGGGAGGGCATCGGGAAACACCATATATTTT
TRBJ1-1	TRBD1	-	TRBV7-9	CASSATGVNTEAFF	TGTGCCAGCAGCGCCACAGGGGTAAACACTGAAGCTTTCTTT
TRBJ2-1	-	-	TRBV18	CASSPRGGKGNEQFF	TGTGCCAGCTCACCGAGGGGGGGCAAAGGCAATGAGCAGTTCTTC
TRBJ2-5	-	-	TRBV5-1	CASSPRVGQETQYF	TGCGCCAGCAGCCCGCGGGTGGGCCAAGAGACCCAGTACTTC
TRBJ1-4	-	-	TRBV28	CASQPGTQSLKLFF	TGTGCCAGCCAACCAGGCACCCAGTCCTTAAAACTGTTTTTT
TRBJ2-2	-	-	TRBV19	CASSMGGPGELFF	TGTGCCAGTAGTATGGGGGGACCCGGGGAGCTGTTTTTT
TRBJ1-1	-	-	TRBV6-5	CASVNRGYTEAFF	TGTGCCAGCGTTAATCGGGGATACACTGAAGCTTTCTTT
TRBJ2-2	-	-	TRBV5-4	CASSPLPGNGELFF	TGTGCCAGCAGCCCTCTGCCCGGGAACGGGGAGCTGTTTTTT
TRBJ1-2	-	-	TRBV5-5	CASTRGLGYGYTF	TGTGCCAGCACGCGAGGGTTGGGGTATGGCTACACCTTC
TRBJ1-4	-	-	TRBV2	CASTQKGASNEKLFF	TGTGCCAGCACCCAGAAAGGGGCCTCTAATGAAAAACTGTTTTTT
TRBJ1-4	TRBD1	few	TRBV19	CATSRRDRSEKLFF	TGTGCCACTTCTCGCCGGGACAGAAGTGAAAAACTGTTTTTT
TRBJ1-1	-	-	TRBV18	CASSQITGLNTEAFF	TGTGCCAGCTCACAAATCACAGGGTTGAACACTGAAGCTTTCTTT
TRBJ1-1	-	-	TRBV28	CASTVLRDTEAFF	TGTGCCAGCACCGTACTCAGGGACACTGAAGCTTTCTTT
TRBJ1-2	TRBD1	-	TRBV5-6	CASSLVRQGVRDGYTF	TGTGCCAGCAGCTTGGTACGACAGGGGGTACGGGATGGCTACACCTTC
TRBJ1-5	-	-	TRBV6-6	CASSSRGGSNQPQHF	TGTGCCAGCAGCAGTCGGGGGGGAAGCAATCAGCCCCAGCATTTT
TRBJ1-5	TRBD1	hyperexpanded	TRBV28	CASSPDRTGGDQPQHF	TGTGCCAGCAGTCCCGACCGGACAGGGGGGGATCAGCCCCAGCATTTT
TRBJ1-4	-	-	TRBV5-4	CASSPGHQMGEKLFF	TGTGCCAGCAGCCCGGGACACCAAATGGGTGAAAAACTGTTTTTT
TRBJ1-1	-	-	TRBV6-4	CASSDSRTGDYTEAFF	TGTGCCAGCAGTGACTCTAGGACCGGGGATTACACTGAAGCTTTCTTT
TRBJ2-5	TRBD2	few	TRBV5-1	CASSREVASGETQYF	TGCGCCAGCAGCCGCGAAGTGGCTAGCGGGGAGACCCAGTACTTC
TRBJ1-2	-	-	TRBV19	CASSVTGKANYGYTF	TGTGCCAGTAGTGTCACAGGAAAAGCTAACTATGGCTACACCTTC
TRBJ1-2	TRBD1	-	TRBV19	CASSSRGTANYGYTF	TGTGCCAGTAGTTCTCGCGGGACAGCTAACTATGGCTACACCTTC
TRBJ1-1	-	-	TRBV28	CASRHDRRNTEAFF	TGTGCCAGCAGACACGACAGGAGGAACACTGAAGCTTTCTTT
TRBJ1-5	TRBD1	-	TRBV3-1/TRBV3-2	CASSPRDRNQPQHF	TGTGCCAGCAGCCCCCGGGACAGGAATCAGCCCCAGCATTTT
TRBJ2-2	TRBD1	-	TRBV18	CASKGTGANTGELFF	TGTGCCAGCAAAGGGACAGGGGCTAACACCGGGGAGCTGTTTTTT
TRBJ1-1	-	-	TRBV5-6	CASSLLRTEAFF	TGTGCCAGCAGCTTGTTGAGGACTGAAGCTTTCTTT
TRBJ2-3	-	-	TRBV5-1	CASSNSRTSDTQYF	TGCGCCAGCAGTAATAGCCGTACATCAGATACGCAGTATTTT
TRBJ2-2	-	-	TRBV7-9	CASRPAGHKNTGELFF	TGTGCCAGCAGACCAGCGGGACATAAGAACACCGGGGAGCTGTTTTTT
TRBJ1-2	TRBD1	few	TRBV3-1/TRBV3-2	CASSRDSNYGYTF	TGTGCCAGCAGCCGGGACAGTAACTATGGCTACACCTTC
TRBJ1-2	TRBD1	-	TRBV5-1	CASSLADRGTYGYTF	TGCGCCAGCAGCTTGGCTGACAGGGGCACCTATGGCTACACCTTC